The sequence of this TCR beta chain was determined in a study of cytomegalovirus exposure and HLA in healthy donors. Study conclusions and caveats: TCR association rates varied by HLA locus in a later analysis, with DRB1 highest and HLA-C lowest.

The PCR contained 60 Vbeta and 13 Jbeta primers. TCRdb's table, derived via immunoSEQ multiplex PCR, lists solely in-frame clones and lacks some. The sample consists of about 140,000 clones, around 79% of them appearing once. With respect to this clone: Its matching antigen is unknown.

The germline CDR1 and CDR2 sequences are MNHEY and SVGAGI. This CDR3 contains 14 residues. The V end lost 2 bases, the J end lost 1 base, and 8 bases lay between the germline ends. This rearrangement joins TRBV6-5 to TRBJ1-1, with a weak D call TRBD1 (5 bases). The clonotype comes from a woman between 45 and 60 years old in good health and CMV-seropositive. What was sequenced was PBMCs. The CDR3 region is CASSYTTENTEAFF. The CDR3 DNA sequence: TGTGCCAGCAGTTACACGACAGAGAACACTGAAGCTTTCTTT.